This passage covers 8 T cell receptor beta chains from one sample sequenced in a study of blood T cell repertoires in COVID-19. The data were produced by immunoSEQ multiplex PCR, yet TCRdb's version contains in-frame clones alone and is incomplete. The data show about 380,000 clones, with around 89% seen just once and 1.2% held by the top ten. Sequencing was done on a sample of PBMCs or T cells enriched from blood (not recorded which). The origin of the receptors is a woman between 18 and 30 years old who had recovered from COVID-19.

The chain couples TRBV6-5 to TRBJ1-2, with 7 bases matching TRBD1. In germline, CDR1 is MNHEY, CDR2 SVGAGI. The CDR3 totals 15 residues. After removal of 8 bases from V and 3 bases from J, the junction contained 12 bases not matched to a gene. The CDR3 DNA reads TGTGCCAGCGGTCCCTTGAGGGGGCAGCACTATGGCTACACCTTC. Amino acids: CASGPLRGQHYGYTF.

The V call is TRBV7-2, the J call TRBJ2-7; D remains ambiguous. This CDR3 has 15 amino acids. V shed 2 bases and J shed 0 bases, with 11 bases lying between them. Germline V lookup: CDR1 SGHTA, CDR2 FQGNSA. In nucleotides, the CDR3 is TGTGCCAGCAGCTTACAAGGATACAGCTCCTACGAGCAGTACTTC. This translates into CASSLQGYSSYEQYF.

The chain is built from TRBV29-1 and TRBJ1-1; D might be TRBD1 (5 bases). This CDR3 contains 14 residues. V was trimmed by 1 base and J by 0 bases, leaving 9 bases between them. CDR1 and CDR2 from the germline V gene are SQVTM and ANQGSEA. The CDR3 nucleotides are TGCAGCGTTGAAGTGTGGACATTGAACACTGAAGCTTTCTTT. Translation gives CSVEVWTLNTEAFF.

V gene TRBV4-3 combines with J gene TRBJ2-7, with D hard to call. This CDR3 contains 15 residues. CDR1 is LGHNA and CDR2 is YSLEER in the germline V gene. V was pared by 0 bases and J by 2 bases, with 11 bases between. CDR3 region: CASSQEMRLAYEQYF. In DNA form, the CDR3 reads TGCGCCAGCAGCCAAGAAATGCGATTAGCCTACGAGCAGTACTTC.

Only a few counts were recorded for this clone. CDR3 in DNA: TGTGCCAGCACGGGGACACCGTGGCCCCAGCATTTT. It codes for CASTGTPWPQHF. This chain joins TRBV28 and TRBJ1-5; D perhaps matches TRBD1 (6 bases). Germline V gives CDR1 MDHEN, CDR2 SYDVKM. The V end was cut by 7 bases, the J end by 9 bases, with 13 bases between. This CDR3 contains 12 residues.

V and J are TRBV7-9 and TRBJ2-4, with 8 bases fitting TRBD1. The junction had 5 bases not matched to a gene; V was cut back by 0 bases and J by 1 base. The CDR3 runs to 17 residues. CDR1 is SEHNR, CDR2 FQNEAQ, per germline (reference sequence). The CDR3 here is CASSLATGAGAKNIQYF. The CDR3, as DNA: TGTGCCAGCAGCTTAGCGACAGGGGCGGGGGCCAAAAACATTCAGTACTTC.

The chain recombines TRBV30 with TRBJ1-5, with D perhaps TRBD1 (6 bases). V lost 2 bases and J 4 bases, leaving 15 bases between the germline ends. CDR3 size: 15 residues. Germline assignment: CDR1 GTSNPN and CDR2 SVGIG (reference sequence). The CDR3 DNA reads TGTGCCTGGAGTTCTAACGGACAGACGAATCAGCCCCAGCATTTT. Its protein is CAWSSNGQTNQPQHF.

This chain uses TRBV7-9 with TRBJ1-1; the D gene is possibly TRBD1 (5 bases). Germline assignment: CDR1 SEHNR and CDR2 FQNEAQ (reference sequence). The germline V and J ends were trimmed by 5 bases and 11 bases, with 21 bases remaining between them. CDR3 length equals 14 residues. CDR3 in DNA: TGTGCCAGCAGCCCGGGCGGGGGGAGGTTTGTTGCTTTCTTT. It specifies CASSPGGGRFVAFF.